This T cell receptor beta chain was documented in a study of regulatory T cells in long-lasting Graves disease. Time point described: newly diagnosed GD, antithyroid drugs for less than 3 months. PBMC-extracted RNA yielded the TCR library. The patient group derived from an endocrinology department in Xi'an, China. Trimming cost V 6 bases and J 1 base, with 16 bases left between them. This CDR3 is built from 15 residues. Looked up from germline, CDR1 is MNHEY and CDR2 is SMNVEV (reference sequence). HTBI primers from iRepertoire and Arm-PCR of CDR3 regions yielded the TCR beta libraries. TCRdb re-analysed the multiplex PCR reads in MiXCR, keeping a single row per CDR3 protein. Seen here are 560,000 or so distinct CDR3 sequences, about 16% observed once, and the top ten hold around 12%. This clonotype was seen a handful of times. These same data were also listed under a study on T cells in Graves' hyperthyroidism and ophthalmopathy. That source adds: Each diagnosis was grounded in clinical symptoms, serum thyroxine and TRAb, thyroid ultrasound, and orbital computed tomography. By a 13 V-J model, ophthalmopathy was set apart from stable hyperthyroidism. The model identified upcoming ophthalmopathy a median around 6 months ahead of onset.

The sample here was peripheral blood mononuclear cells (PBMCs), taken at new diagnosis, from a patient treated with antithyroid drugs. The sequence was collected from a man between 18 and 29 years old with Graves disease. This chain joins TRBV27 and TRBJ2-7; D is unresolved. CDR3 coding DNA: TGTGCCAGCAGCCCAGAGGTAGCTGCATCCTACGAGCAGTACTTC. This encodes CASSPEVAASYEQYF.